One and the same sample provided the 7 T cell receptor beta chains below, sequenced in a study of human T cells and chemical hapten exposure. Specified time point: patch test 2, 6 weeks after DPC sensitization. Stated treatment: therapeutic diphenylcyclopropenone sensitization with weekly scalp DPC. A single record per CDR3 protein comes from TCRdb applying MiXCR to the RACE reads. The sample shows 350,000 to 400,000 distinct CDR3 sequences, more than 5% of them seen only once. The sample consisted of whole blood, taken in connection with sensitization to the hapten diphenylcyclopropenone (DPC). The origin of the receptors is a woman between 18 and 29 years old with alopecia areata. Some clones in this sample may be carry-over from other donors' samples.

In this sample, this clonotype turned up a few times. The chain is built from TRBV7-2 and TRBJ1-3; unclear D gene. V was cut by 4 bases and J by 8 bases, with 9 bases left in between. The germline gives CDR1 SGHTA, CDR2 FQGNSA. This CDR3 region has 12 residues. CDR3 protein: CASSYSSDTIYF. The CDR3 DNA follows: TGTGCCAGCAGCTACTCCTCGGACACCATATATTTT.

This clonotype has ten or more counts. V gene TRBV6-6 combines with J gene TRBJ2-2, with unresolved D. The CDR3 length is 12 residues. V shed 4 bases and J shed 4 bases, with 4 bases lying between them. CDR1 and CDR2 from the germline V gene are MNHNY and SVGAGI (reference sequence). CDR3 residues: CASSSSTGELFF. The CDR3 DNA reads TGTGCCAGCAGTTCTAGCACCGGGGAGCTGTTTTTT.

This clonotype occurred a few times. The chain uses TRBV11-2 and TRBJ2-3; D is uncertain. Trimming took 6 bases from V and 4 from J, leaving 17 bases between them. The CDR3 runs to 15 residues. Germline CDR1 and CDR2: SGHAT and FQNNGV. The CDR3 loop reads CASSPEGRKADTQYF. The CDR3, as DNA: TGTGCCAGCAGTCCAGAAGGGCGGAAGGCAGATACGCAGTATTTT.

The CDR3 here is CASSQVRGLATNEKLFF. CDR3 DNA sequence: TGTGCCAGCAGCCAAGTTCGGGGGCTTGCAACTAATGAAAAACTGTTTTTT. V and J are TRBV3-1 and TRBJ1-4, with D possibly TRBD1 on 6 matching bases. Deletions cut 1 base from V and 0 bases from J, with 12 bases between. The CDR3 loop spans 17 amino acids. Germline CDR1 is LGHDT and CDR2 is YNNKEL (reference sequence).

There are a few counts of this clonotype. The genes are TRBV6-2 or TRBV6-3 and TRBJ2-7, with D unclear. The CDR3 is 14 amino acids. Germline-derived CDR1 and CDR2 are MNHEY and SVGEGT. The V end was cut by 0 bases, the J end by 0 bases, with 6 bases between. CDR3 region: CASSYSGLSYEQYF. The CDR3 region has the DNA TGTGCCAGCAGTTACTCTGGGCTCTCCTACGAGCAGTACTTC.

This clonotype appeared a few times. The chain couples TRBV6-5 to TRBJ2-1; possibly TRBD2 for D (6 bases). CDR3 length equals 14 residues. The germline V and J ends were trimmed by 9 bases and 9 bases, with 21 bases remaining between them. Germline V gene lookup returns CDR1 MNHEY and CDR2 SVGAGI. CDR3 sequence reads: CASYGEAVPSEQFF. CDR3 coding DNA: TGTGCCAGTTACGGGGAGGCAGTTCCCAGTGAGCAGTTCTTC.

The chain is built from TRBV7-8 and TRBJ2-6; unclear D gene. The V gene lost 4 bases and the J gene lost 0 bases, with 10 bases spanning the gap. The CDR3 consists of 16 residues. The germline V gene encodes CDR1 SGHVS and CDR2 FQNEAQ. In nucleotides, the CDR3 is TGTGCCAGCAGCTCCGGACGGATCTCTGGGGCCAACGTCCTGACTTTC. The encoded protein is CASSSGRISGANVLTF.